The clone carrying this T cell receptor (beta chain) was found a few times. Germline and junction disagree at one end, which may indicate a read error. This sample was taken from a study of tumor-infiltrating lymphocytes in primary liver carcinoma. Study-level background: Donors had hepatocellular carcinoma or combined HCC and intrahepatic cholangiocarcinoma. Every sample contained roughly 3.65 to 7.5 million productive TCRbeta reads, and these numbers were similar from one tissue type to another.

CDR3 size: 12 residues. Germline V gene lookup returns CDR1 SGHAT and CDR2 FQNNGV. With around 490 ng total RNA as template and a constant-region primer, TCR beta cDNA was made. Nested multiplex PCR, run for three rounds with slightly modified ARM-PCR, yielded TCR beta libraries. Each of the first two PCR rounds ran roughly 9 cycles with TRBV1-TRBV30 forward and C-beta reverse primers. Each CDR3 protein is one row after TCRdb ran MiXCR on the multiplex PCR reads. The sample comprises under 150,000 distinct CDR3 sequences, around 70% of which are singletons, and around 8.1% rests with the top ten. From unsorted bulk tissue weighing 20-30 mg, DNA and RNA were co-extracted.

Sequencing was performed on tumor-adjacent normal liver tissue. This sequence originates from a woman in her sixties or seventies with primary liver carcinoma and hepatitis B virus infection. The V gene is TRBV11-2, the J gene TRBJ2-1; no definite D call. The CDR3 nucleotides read TGTGCCAGCAGCTTCGGCTATAATGAGCAGTCCTTC. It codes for CASSFGYNEQSF.